The entry below describes one T cell receptor beta chain. Germline V gene sequence: CDR1 SGHKS, CDR2 YYEKEE (reference sequence). CDR3 length equals 18 residues. V was clipped by 0 bases and J by 1 base; unmatched bases: 8. The record originates from a study of blood T cell repertoires in COVID-19. Study summary: Samples taken during acute and convalescent COVID-19 were collected in the United States, Italy and Spain. T cells, B-cell-depleted T cells, or PBMCs supplied cDNA or gDNA.

Under the authors' procedure: Counts of nucleated cells, estimated from reference gene primer amplification, were obtained. Only in-frame clones appear in the TCRdb table, and some are missing; sequencing was by immunoSEQ multiplex PCR. The V and J calls and clone size were taken over from that table, and D and trimming were inferred from the DNA. The table lists approximately 160,000 clones, 84% of them singletons. The sequencing sample was made of peripheral blood. This sequence originates from a woman of 80 years or more with acute or convalescent COVID-19. This rearrangement joins TRBV5-5 to TRBJ1-4, with TRBD1 matching 8 bases. CDR3: CASSLVSGGVVTNEKLFF. CDR3 DNA: TGTGCCAGCAGCTTGGTTTCAGGGGGCGTTGTAACTAATGAAAAACTGTTTTTT.